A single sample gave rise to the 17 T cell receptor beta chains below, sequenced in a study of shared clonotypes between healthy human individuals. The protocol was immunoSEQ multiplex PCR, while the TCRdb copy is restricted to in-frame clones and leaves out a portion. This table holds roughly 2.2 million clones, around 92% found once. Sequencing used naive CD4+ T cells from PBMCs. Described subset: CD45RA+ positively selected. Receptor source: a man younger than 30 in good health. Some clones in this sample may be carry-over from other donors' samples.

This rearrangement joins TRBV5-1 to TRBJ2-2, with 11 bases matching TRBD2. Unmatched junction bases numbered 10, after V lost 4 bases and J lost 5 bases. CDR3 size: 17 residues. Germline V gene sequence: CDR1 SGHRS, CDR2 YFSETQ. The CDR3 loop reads CASSLLLAGEGTGELFF. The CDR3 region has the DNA TGCGCCAGCAGCCTTCTACTAGCGGGAGAAGGGACCGGGGAGCTGTTTTTT. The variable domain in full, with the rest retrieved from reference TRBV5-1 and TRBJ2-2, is KAGVTQTPRYLIKTRGQQVTLSCSPISGHRSVSWYQQTPGQGLQFLFEYFSETQRNKGNFPGRFSGRQFSNSRSEMNVSTLELGDSALYLCASSLLLAGEGTGELFFGEGSRLTVL.

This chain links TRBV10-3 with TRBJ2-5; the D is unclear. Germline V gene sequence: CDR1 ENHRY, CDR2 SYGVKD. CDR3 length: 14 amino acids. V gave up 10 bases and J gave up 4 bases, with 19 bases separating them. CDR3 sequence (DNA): TGTGCCACTTCCTTGGGGAATCGAGGAGAGACCCAGTACTTC. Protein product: CATSLGNRGETQYF.

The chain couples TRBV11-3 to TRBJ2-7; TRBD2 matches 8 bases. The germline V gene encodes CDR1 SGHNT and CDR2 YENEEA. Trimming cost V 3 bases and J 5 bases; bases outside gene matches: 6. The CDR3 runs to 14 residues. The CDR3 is CASSLGPGRDEQYF. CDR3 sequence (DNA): TGTGCCAGCAGCTTGGGGCCCGGGAGGGACGAGCAGTACTTC.

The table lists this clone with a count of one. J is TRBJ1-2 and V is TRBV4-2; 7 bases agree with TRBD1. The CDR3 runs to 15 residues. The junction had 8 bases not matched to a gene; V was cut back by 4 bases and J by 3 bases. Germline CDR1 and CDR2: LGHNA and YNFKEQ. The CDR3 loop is CASSPGLTGHYGYTF. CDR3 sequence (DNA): TGTGCCAGCAGCCCGGGTTTGACAGGGCACTATGGCTACACCTTC.

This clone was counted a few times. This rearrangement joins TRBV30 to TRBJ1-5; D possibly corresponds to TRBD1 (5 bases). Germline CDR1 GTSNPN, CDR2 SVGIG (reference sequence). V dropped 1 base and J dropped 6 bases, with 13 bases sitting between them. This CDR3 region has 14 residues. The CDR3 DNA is TGTGCCTGGAGTGAACGGGGGACCAGTCAGCCCCAGCATTTT. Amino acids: CAWSERGTSQPQHF.

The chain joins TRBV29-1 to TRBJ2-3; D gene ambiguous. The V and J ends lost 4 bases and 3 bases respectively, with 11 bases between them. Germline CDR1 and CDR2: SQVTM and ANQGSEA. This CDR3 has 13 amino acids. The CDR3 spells CSVVSGFTDTQYF. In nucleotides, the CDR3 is TGCAGCGTTGTCTCCGGGTTTACAGATACGCAGTATTTT.

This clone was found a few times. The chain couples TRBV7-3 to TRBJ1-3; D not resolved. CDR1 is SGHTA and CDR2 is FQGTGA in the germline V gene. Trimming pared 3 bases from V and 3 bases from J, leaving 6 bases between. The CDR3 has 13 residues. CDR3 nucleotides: TGTGCCAGCAGCTTCTCGCTTGGAAACACCATATATTTT. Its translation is CASSFSLGNTIYF.

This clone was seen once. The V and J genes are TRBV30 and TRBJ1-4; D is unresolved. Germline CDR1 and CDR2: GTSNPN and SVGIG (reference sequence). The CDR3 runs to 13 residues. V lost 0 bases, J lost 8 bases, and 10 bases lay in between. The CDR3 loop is CAWSVPAPEKLFF. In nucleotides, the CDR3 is TGTGCCTGGAGTGTACCGGCCCCCGAAAAACTGTTTTTT.

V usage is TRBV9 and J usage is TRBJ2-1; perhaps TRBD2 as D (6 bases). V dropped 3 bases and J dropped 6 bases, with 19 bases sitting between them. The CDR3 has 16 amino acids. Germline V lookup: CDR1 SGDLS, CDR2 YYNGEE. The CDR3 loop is CASSALGASEFNEQFF. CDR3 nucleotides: TGTGCCAGCAGCGCGCTCGGGGCTAGCGAGTTCAATGAGCAGTTCTTC.

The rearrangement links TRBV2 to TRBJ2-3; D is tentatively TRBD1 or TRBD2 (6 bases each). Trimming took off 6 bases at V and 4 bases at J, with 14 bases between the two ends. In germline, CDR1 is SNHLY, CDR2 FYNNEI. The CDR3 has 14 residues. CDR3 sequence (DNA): TGTGCCAGCAGGGGGGGCTCGGCGGCAGATACGCAGTATTTT. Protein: CASRGGSAADTQYF.

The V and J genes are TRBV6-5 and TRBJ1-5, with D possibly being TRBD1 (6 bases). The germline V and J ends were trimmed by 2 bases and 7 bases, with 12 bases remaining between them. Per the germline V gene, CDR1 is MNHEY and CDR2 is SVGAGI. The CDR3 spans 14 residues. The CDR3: CASSYRGGSQPQHF. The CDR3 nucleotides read TGTGCCAGCAGTTACAGGGGGGGAAGCCAGCCCCAGCATTTT.

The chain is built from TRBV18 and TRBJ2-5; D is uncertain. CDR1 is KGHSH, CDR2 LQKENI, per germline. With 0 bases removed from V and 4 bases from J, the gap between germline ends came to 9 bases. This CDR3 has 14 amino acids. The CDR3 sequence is CASSPPSVLETQYF. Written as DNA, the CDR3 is TGTGCCAGCTCACCACCGAGCGTGTTAGAGACCCAGTACTTC.

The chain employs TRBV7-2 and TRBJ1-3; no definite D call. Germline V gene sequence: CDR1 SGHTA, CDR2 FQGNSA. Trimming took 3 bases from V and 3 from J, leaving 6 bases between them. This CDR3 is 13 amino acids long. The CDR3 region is CASSLQLGNTIYF. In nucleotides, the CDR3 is TGTGCCAGCAGCTTGCAGCTTGGAAACACCATATATTTT.

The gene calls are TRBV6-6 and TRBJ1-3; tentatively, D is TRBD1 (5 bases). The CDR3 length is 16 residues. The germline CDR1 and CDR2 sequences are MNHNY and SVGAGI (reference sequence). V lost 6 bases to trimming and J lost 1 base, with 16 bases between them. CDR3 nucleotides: TGTGCCAGCAGGCGAGACAGCGGGGAATCTGGAAACACCATATATTTT. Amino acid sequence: CASRRDSGESGNTIYF.

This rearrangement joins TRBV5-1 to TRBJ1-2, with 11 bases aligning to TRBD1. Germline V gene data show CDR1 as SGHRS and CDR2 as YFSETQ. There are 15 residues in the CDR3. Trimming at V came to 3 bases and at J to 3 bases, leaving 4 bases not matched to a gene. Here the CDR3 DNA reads TGCGCCAGCAGCTCCGGACAGGGGGCAGACTATGGCTACACCTTC. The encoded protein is CASSSGQGADYGYTF. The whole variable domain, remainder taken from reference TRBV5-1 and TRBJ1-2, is KAGVTQTPRYLIKTRGQQVTLSCSPISGHRSVSWYQQTPGQGLQFLFEYFSETQRNKGNFPGRFSGRQFSNSRSEMNVSTLELGDSALYLCASSSGQGADYGYTFGSGTRLTVV.

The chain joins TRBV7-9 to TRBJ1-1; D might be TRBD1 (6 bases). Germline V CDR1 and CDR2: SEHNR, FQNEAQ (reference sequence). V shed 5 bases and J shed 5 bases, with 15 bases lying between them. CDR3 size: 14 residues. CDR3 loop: CASSALGGRTEAFF. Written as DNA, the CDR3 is TGTGCCAGCAGCGCCCTAGGGGGGCGAACTGAAGCTTTCTTT.

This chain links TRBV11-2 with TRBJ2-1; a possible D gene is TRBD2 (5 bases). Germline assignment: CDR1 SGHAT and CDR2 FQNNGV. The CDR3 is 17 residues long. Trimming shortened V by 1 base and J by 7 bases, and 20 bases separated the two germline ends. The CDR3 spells CASSLVGLALRWNEQFF. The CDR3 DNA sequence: TGTGCCAGCAGCTTAGTAGGCCTAGCACTCCGGTGGAATGAGCAGTTCTTC. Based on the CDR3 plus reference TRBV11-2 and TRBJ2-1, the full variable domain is EAGVAQSPRYKIIEKRQSVAFWCNPISGHATLYWYQQILGQGPKLLIQFQNNGVVDDSQLPKDRFSAERLKGVDSTLKIQPAKLEDSAVYLCASSLVGLALRWNEQFFGPGTRLTVL.